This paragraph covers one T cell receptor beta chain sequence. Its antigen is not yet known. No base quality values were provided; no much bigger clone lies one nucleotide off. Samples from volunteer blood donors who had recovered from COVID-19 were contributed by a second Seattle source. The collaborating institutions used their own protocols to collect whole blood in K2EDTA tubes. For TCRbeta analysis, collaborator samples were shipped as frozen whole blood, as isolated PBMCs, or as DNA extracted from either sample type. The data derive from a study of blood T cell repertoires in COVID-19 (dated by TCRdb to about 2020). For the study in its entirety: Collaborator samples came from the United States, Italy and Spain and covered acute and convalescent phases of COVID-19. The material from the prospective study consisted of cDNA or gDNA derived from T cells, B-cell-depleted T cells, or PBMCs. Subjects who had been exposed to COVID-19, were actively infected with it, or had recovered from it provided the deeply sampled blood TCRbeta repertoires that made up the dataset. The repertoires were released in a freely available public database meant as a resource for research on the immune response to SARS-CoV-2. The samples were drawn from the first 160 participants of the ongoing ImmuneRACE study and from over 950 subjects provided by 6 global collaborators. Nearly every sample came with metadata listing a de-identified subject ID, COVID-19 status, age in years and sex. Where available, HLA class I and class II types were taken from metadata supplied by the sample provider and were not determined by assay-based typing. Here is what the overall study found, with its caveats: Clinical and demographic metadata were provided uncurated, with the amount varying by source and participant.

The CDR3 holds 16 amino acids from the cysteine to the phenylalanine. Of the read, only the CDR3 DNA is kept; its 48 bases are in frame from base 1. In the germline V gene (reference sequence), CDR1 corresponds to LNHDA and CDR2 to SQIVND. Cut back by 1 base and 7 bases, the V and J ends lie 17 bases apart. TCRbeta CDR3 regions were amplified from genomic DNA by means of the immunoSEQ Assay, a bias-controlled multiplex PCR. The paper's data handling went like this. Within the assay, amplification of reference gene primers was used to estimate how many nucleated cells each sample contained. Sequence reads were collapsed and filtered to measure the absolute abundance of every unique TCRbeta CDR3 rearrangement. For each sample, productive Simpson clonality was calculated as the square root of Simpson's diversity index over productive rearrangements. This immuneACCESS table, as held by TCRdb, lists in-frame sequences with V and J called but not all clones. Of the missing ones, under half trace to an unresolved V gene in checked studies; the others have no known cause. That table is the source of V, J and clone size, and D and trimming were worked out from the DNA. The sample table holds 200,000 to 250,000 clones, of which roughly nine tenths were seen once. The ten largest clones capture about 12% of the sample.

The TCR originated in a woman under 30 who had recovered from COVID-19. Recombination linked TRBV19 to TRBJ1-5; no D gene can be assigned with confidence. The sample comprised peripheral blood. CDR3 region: CASSIGAGLRGQPQHF. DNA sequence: TGTGCCAGTAGTATAGGTGCTGGCCTCCGAGGCCAGCCCCAGCATTTT.